A single sample gave rise to the 18 T cell receptor beta chains below, sequenced in a study of T cells in women clearing cervical HPV infection. Clones were sequenced by immunoSEQ multiplex PCR, and TCRdb holds only the in-frame ones, with some missing. This specimen shows over 20,000 clones; the ten leading clones hold 7.5% to 9.5%. Input material: blood buffy coat. The receptors come from a woman between 18 and 69 years old with a cervical HPV16 infection that either progressed to CIN3+ or cleared (not recorded which).

Details on this clone: The missing CDR3 end, 3 residues past where the read stops, is filled in from the germline J gene. The chain uses TRBV5-1 and TRBJ1-1; no clear D. The V gene's germline CDR1 is SGHRS and CDR2 YFSETQ. V was cut by 5 bases and J by 1 base, with 9 bases left in between. The CDR3 is made up of 13 amino acids. This CDR3 reads CASRTTQNTEAFF. The covered CDR3 bases are TGCGCCAGCAGGACTACCCAGAACACTGAA. The full variable domain, its missing parts supplied by reference TRBV5-1 and TRBJ1-1, is KAGVTQTPRYLIKTRGQQVTLSCSPISGHRSVSWYQQTPGQGLQFLFEYFSETQRNKGNFPGRFSGRQFSNSRSEMNVSTLELGDSALYLCASRTTQNTEAFFGQGTRLTVV.

On this clone itself: The CDR3 end falls 3 residues outside the read, so it is completed with the germline J gene. The genes are TRBV5-6 and TRBJ1-4; 8 nucleotides agree with TRBD1. The length of the CDR3 is 13 residues. The germline CDR1 and CDR2 sequences are SGHDT and YYEEEE. V shed 3 bases, J shed 10 bases, and the junction held 5 bases outside the gene matches. CDR3 amino acids: CASSWTGSGKLFF. The sequenced CDR3 bases are TGTGCCAGCAGCTGGACAGGGTCCGGAAAA.

For this clone: The read finishes 3 residues shy of the CDR3 end, and the germline J gene is used to complete it. The V call is TRBV7-3, the J call TRBJ2-7; a possible D gene is TRBD1 (6 bases). V gave up 2 bases and J gave up 2 bases, with 13 bases separating them. This CDR3 region has 15 residues. Germline lookup yields CDR1 SGHTA and CDR2 FQGTGA. The sequenced part of the CDR3 DNA is TGTGCCAGCAGCTTATACGGGACAACTACCTACGAG. Residues: CASSLYGTTTYE. The whole CDR3 sequence reads CASSLYGTTTYEQYF.

This clone is medium-sized by frequency. Read coverage stops 3 residues before the CDR3 terminus; the germline J gene supplies the remainder. This chain joins TRBV10-3 and TRBJ2-1; D not certain. The CDR3 sequence is 11 residues long. V lost 7 bases to trimming and J lost 7 bases, with 8 bases between them. Per the germline V gene, CDR1 is ENHRY and CDR2 is SYGVKD. The covered CDR3 bases are TGTGCCATCAACATAAGGAATGAG. The encoded protein is CAINIRNE. The whole CDR3 region reads CAINIRNEQFF.

Comment on this clone: The read finishes 3 residues shy of the CDR3 end, and the germline J gene is used to complete it. This chain links TRBV6-1 with TRBJ2-5; the D is unclear. CDR3 size: 16 residues. V was pared by 4 bases and J by 1 base, with 16 bases between. CDR1 and CDR2 from the germline V gene are MNHNS and SASEGT. CDR3 in amino acids: CASSASILARQETQYF. The CDR3 DNA, read in part, is TGTGCCAGCAGTGCATCAATCTTGGCCCGCCAAGAGACC.

As to this clone: The CDR3 end is not reached by the read, which stops 3 residues before it; the germline J gene fills it in. V usage is TRBV29-1 and J usage is TRBJ2-7; D may be TRBD2 (6 bases). The V gene lost 4 bases and the J gene lost 2 bases, with 9 bases spanning the gap. In germline, CDR1 is SQVTM, CDR2 ANQGSEA. This CDR3 comprises 12 residues. The CDR3: CSVGRETYEQYF. CDR3 DNA, as far as it was read: TGCAGCGTTGGGCGGGAAACCTACGAG.

A note on this clone: The read ends 3 residues before the CDR3 terminus; that terminus is restored from the germline J gene. V usage is TRBV30 and J usage is TRBJ1-2; the match to TRBD1 covers 7 bases. Per the germline V gene, CDR1 is GTSNPN and CDR2 is SVGIG (reference sequence). This CDR3 contains 14 residues. The V and J ends lost 3 bases and 4 bases, in that order; junction bases with no gene match: 8. The CDR3 protein is CAWRTGSSGYGYTF. CDR3 bases read: TGTGCCTGGAGGACAGGGTCTTCAGGCTATGGC.

Incomplete CDR3 DNA: TGTGCCAGCAGTTCGGGCGGGGCGGTTCAAGAGACC. Translated: CASSSGGAVQET. In full, the CDR3 reads CASSSGGAVQETQYF. The chain joins TRBV6-2 or TRBV6-3 to TRBJ2-5, with D possibly matching TRBD2 (6 bases). With the read ending 3 residues before the CDR3 end, the germline J gene is used to fill in that end. This CDR3 is 15 amino acids long. CDR1 is MNHEY and CDR2 is SVGEGT in the germline V gene. The V end lost 4 bases, the J end lost 2 bases, and 14 bases lay between the germline ends.

Points on this clone: The sequenced fragment ends 3 residues before the CDR3 boundary, so the rest is inferred from the germline J gene. This sequence joins TRBV20-1 and TRBJ1-5; unclear D gene. Germline V CDR1 and CDR2: DFQATT, SNEGSKA (reference sequence). Trimming pared 6 bases from V and 6 bases from J, leaving 15 bases between. This CDR3 has 13 amino acids. Incomplete CDR3 DNA: TGCAGTGCCGAAGATTCACCCAGTCAGCCC. This codes for CSAEDSPSQP. The whole CDR3 reads CSAEDSPSQPQHF.

As regards this clone: The CDR3 end is not reached by the read, which stops 3 residues before it; the germline J gene fills it in. This chain connects TRBV5-4 to TRBJ2-1, with TRBD2 identical over 8 bases. The V gene's germline CDR1 is SGHNT and CDR2 YYREEE (reference sequence). V lost 4 bases, J lost 8 bases, and 8 bases stayed unmatched. The CDR3 has 14 residues. Incomplete CDR3 DNA: TGTGCCAGCAGCGGACGTAGCGGGATATATGAG. Translation: CASSGRSGIYE. In full, the CDR3 reads CASSGRSGIYEQFF.

A note on this clone: The CDR3 end lies 3 residues beyond the end of the read and is filled in from the germline J gene. V gene TRBV20-1 combines with J gene TRBJ1-1; D call uncertain. The CDR3 consists of 13 residues. Germline V gene sequence: CDR1 DFQATT, CDR2 SNEGSKA (reference sequence). Between the trimmed V and J ends, which lost 3 bases and 5 bases, there was a span of 13 bases. CDR3 protein: CSARNPSGTEAFF. CDR3 bases read: TGCAGTGCTAGGAATCCTTCCGGGACTGAA.

Points on this clone: From the germline J gene comes the end of the CDR3, since the read stops 3 residues before it. The gene calls are TRBV10-2 and TRBJ2-1, with TRBD2 matching 9 bases. Per the germline V gene, CDR1 is WSHSY and CDR2 is SAAADI. J gave up 9 bases and V 9 bases, and 15 bases lay outside the gene matches. The CDR3 length is 15 residues. The covered CDR3 bases are TGCGCCAGTGCCAAGTTTAGCGGGAGTCGGCCTGAG. This translates into CASAKFSGSRPE. From start to end, the CDR3 is CASAKFSGSRPEQFF.

Partial CDR3 DNA: TGTGCCAGCAGCCGCGGGACTACAGAGACC. Protein: CASSRGTTET. From start to end, the CDR3 is CASSRGTTETQYF. V usage is TRBV7-3 and J usage is TRBJ2-5, with 7 bases identical to TRBD2. From the germline J gene comes the end of the CDR3, since the read stops 3 residues before it. The ends lost 5 bases at V and 4 bases at J; junction bases unmatched: 4. From germline, CDR1 is SGHTA and CDR2 FQGTGA. The CDR3 loop spans 13 amino acids.

Comment on this clone: From the germline J gene comes the end of the CDR3, since the read stops 3 residues before it. The chain carries TRBV2 and TRBJ2-5; TRBD1 agrees at 8 bases. This CDR3 has 14 amino acids. J lost 5 bases, V lost 5 bases, and 7 bases had no gene match. CDR1 and CDR2 (germline): SNHLY, FYNNEI. The CDR3 loop reads CASSIQGAQETQYF. CDR3 DNA (partial): TGTGCCAGCAGTATCCAGGGGGCTCAGGAGACC.

With respect to this clone: The read ends 3 residues before the CDR3 terminus; that terminus is restored from the germline J gene. This chain joins TRBV20-1 and TRBJ1-1; maybe TRBD1 (5 bases). This CDR3 comprises 14 residues. Germline assignment: CDR1 DFQATT and CDR2 SNEGSKA (reference sequence). The V end lost 4 bases, the J end lost 2 bases, and 14 bases lay between the germline ends. CDR3 sequence: CSAKSGWGNTEAFF. CDR3 DNA, as far as it was read: TGCAGTGCTAAGTCAGGGTGGGGAAACACTGAA.

For this clone: The read ends 3 residues shy of where the CDR3 ends; the end is completed using the germline J gene. The V and J genes are TRBV20-1 and TRBJ2-1, with 9 bases fitting TRBD2. Per germline, CDR1 DFQATT and CDR2 SNEGSKA (reference sequence). The CDR3 has 17 residues. V lost 2 bases, J lost 7 bases, and 15 bases stayed unmatched. The CDR3 DNA, read in part, is TGCAGTGCTAGAAACGGAGGGAGCGGGGGGCCGGGTAATGAG. Its protein product is CSARNGGSGGPGNE. The whole CDR3 reads CSARNGGSGGPGNEQFF.

About this clone itself: The read ends 3 residues before the CDR3 terminus; that terminus is restored from the germline J gene. The V gene is TRBV2, the J gene TRBJ1-2, with D unresolved. Germline loops: CDR1 SNHLY, CDR2 FYNNEI. The V end lost 4 bases, the J end lost 2 bases, and 5 bases lay between the germline ends. CDR3 length: 12 amino acids. CDR3 amino acids: CASSVGNYGYTF. CDR3 bases read: TGTGCCAGCAGTGTAGGGAACTATGGC. Full variable domain (rest looked up from reference TRBV2 and TRBJ1-2): EPEVTQTPSHQVTQMGQEVILRCVPISNHLYFYWYRQILGQKVEFLVSFYNNEISEKSEIFDDQFSVERPDGSNFTLKIRSTKLEDSAMYFCASSVGNYGYTFGSGTRLTVV.

The CDR3 DNA, read in part, is TGCAGTGCTAGAAAATGGACACCAAGCTCCTACGAG. Amino acid sequence: CSARKWTPSSYE. From start to end, the CDR3 is CSARKWTPSSYEQYF. The chain has TRBV20-1 and TRBJ2-7, with D possibly matching TRBD1 (5 bases). The read halts 3 residues ahead of the CDR3 end, with the missing end drawn from the germline J gene. Trimming shortened V by 2 bases and J by 0 bases, and 14 bases separated the two germline ends. The germline CDR1 and CDR2 sequences are DFQATT and SNEGSKA (reference sequence). This CDR3 is built from 15 residues.